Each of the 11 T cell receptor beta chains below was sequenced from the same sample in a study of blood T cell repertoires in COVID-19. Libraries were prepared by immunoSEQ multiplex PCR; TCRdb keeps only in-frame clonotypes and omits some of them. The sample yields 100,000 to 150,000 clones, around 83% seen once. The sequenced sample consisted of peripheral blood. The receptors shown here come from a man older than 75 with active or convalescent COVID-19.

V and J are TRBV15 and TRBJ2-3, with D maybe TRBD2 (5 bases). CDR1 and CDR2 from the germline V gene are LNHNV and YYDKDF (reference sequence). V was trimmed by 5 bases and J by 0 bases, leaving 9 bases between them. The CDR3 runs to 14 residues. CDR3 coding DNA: TGTGCCACCAGCGGGAGAGGGAGCACAGATACGCAGTATTTT. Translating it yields CATSGRGSTDTQYF. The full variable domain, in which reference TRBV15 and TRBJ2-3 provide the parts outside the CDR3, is DAMVIQNPRYQVTQFGKPVTLSCSQTLNHNVMYWYQQKSSQAPKLLFHYYDKDFNNEADTPDNFQSRRPNTSFCFLDIRSPGLGDTAMYLCATSGRGSTDTQYFGPGTRLTVL.

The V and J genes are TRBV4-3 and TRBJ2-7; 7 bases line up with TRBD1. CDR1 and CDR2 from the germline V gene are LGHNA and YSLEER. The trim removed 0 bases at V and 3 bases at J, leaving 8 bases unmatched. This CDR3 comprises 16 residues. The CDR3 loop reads CASSQDTGTAYYEQYF. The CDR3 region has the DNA TGCGCCAGCAGCCAAGATACCGGGACAGCATACTACGAGCAGTACTTC.

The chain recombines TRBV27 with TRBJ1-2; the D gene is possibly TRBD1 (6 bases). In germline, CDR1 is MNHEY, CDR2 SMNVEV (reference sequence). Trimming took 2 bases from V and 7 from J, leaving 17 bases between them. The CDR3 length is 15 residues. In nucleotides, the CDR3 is TGTGCCAGCAGTTTAGGGGGCGGCGTTTTTGGTGGCTACACCTTC. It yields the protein CASSLGGGVFGGYTF.

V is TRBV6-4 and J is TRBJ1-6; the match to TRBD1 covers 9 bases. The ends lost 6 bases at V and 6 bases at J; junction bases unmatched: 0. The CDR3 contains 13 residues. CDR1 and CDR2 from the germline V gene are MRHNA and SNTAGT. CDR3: CASRGQGNSPLHF. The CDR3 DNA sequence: TGTGCCAGCAGGGGACAGGGTAATTCACCCCTCCACTTT.

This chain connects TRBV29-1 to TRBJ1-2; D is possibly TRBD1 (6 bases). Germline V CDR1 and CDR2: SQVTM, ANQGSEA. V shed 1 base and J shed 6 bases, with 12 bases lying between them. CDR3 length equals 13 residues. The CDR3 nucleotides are TGCAGCGTTGAAGGACAGGATGTCAATGGCTACACCTTC. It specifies CSVEGQDVNGYTF.

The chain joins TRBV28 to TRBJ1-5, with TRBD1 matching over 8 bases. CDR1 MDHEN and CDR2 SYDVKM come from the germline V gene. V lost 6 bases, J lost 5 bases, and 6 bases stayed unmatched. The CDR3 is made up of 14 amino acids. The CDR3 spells CASRAGGWDQPQHF. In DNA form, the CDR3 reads TGTGCCAGCAGGGCAGGGGGCTGGGATCAGCCCCAGCATTTT.

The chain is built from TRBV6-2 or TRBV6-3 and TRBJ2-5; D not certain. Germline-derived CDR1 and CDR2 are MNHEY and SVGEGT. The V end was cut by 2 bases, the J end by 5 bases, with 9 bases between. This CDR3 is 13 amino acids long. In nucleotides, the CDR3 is TGTGCCAGCAGTTACCTCACAACGGAGACCCAGTACTTC. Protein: CASSYLTTETQYF.

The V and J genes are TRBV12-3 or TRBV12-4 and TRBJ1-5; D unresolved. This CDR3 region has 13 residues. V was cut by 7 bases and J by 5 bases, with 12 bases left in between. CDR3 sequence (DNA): TGTGCCAGCACTGGGCAGGAACATCAGCCCCAGCATTTT. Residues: CASTGQEHQPQHF.

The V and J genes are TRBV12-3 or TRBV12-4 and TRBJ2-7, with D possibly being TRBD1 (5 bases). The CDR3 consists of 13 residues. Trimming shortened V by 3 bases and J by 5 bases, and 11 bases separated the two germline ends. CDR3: CASSFPKGDEQYF. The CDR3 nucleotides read TGTGCCAGCAGTTTTCCGAAAGGGGACGAGCAGTACTTC.

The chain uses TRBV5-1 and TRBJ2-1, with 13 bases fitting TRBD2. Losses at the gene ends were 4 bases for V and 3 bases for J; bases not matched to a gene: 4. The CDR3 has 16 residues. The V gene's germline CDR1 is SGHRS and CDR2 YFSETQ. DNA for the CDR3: TGCGCCAGCAGCCTGGGACTAGCGGGGCTCTACAATGAGCAGTTCTTC. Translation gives CASSLGLAGLYNEQFF.

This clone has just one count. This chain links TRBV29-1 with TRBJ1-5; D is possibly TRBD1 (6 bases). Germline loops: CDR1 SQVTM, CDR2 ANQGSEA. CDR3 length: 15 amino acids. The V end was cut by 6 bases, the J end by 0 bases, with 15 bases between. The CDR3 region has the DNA TGCAGCGTAAAGGACAGTTCGTATAGCAATCAGCCCCAGCATTTT. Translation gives CSVKDSSYSNQPQHF.